The 13 T cell receptor beta chains presented below share a single source sample, sequenced in a study of cytomegalovirus exposure and HLA in healthy donors. TCRdb's table, derived via immunoSEQ multiplex PCR, lists solely in-frame clones and lacks some. In the table there are 150,000 to 200,000 clones, approximately 88% of which are singletons. Sequenced input: PBMCs. The source is a man between 25 and 39 years old in good health and CMV-seropositive.

The chain combines TRBV11-2 with TRBJ1-1; 8 bases match TRBD1. With 7 bases clipped from V and 0 bases from J, the junction kept 4 bases outside the gene matches. Germline V CDR1 and CDR2: SGHAT, FQNNGV. CDR3 length: 14 residues. The CDR3 nucleotides read TGTGCCAGCAAAGGGACAGGAATGAACACTGAAGCTTTCTTT. This gives the protein CASKGTGMNTEAFF.

The chain uses TRBV9 and TRBJ2-3, with 11 bases fitting TRBD2. CDR3 length: 16 residues. V lost 2 bases, J lost 4 bases, and 6 bases stayed unmatched. The germline V gene encodes CDR1 SGDLS and CDR2 YYNGEE. The DNA for the CDR3 is TGTGCCAGCAGCGTTAGCGGGGGGGAGGGGGCAGATACGCAGTATTTT. This gives the protein CASSVSGGEGADTQYF.

The J gene is TRBJ1-5, the V gene TRBV19; 7 nucleotides match TRBD1. CDR1 and CDR2 (germline): LNHDA, SQIVND (reference sequence). V gave up 4 bases and J gave up 2 bases; unmatched junction bases: 5. The CDR3 consists of 15 residues. This chain's CDR3 is CASSRAGGRNQPQHF. The DNA of the CDR3 is TGTGCCAGTAGTAGAGCAGGGGGTCGCAATCAGCCCCAGCATTTT.

The genes are TRBV6-5 and TRBJ1-1, with D possibly TRBD1 on 6 matching bases. Germline V gene lookup returns CDR1 MNHEY and CDR2 SVGAGI. The CDR3 length is 16 residues. V lost 0 bases to trimming and J lost 1 base, with 12 bases between them. The DNA of the CDR3 is TGTGCCAGCAGTTACTCGTTAAACAGGGAGAACACTGAAGCTTTCTTT. As protein: CASSYSLNRENTEAFF.

The chain is built from TRBV5-4 and TRBJ2-2, with 10 bases matching TRBD1. In germline, CDR1 is SGHNT, CDR2 YYREEE (reference sequence). V lost 4 bases and J lost 4; bases outside the gene matches: 10. The CDR3 length is 17 residues. CDR3 amino acids: CASSIPGQGISTGELFF. In DNA, the CDR3 is TGTGCCAGCAGCATCCCGGGACAGGGGATAAGCACCGGGGAGCTGTTTTTT. The full variable domain, with the rest looked up from reference TRBV5-4 and TRBJ2-2, is ETGVTQSPTHLIKTRGQQVTLRCSSQSGHNTVSWYQQALGQGPQFIFQYYREEENGRGNFPPRFSGLQFPNYSSELNVNALELDDSALYLCASSIPGQGISTGELFFGEGSRLTVL.

This clone occurred once. The V gene is TRBV4-3, the J gene TRBJ2-7; perhaps TRBD2 as D (6 bases). The V and J ends lost 2 bases and 4 bases respectively, with 12 bases between them. Germline CDR1 LGHNA, CDR2 YSLEER. The CDR3 runs 14 residues. CDR3 sequence: CASSQSLGGYEQYF. DNA of the CDR3: TGCGCCAGCAGCCAATCCTTGGGGGGTTACGAGCAGTACTTC.

The V call is TRBV4-3, the J call TRBJ2-1; possibly TRBD1 for D (6 bases). Trimming took off 0 bases at V and 3 bases at J, with 12 bases between the two ends. CDR3 size: 16 residues. Germline CDR1 and CDR2: LGHNA and YSLEER. DNA for the CDR3: TGCGCCAGCAGCCAAGATGGGGGCAGGGGCTACAATGAGCAGTTCTTC. It is translated as CASSQDGGRGYNEQFF.

V and J are TRBV7-6 and TRBJ2-6; TRBD1 aligns across 7 bases. With V trimmed by 5 bases and J by 2 bases, 3 bases remained unmatched. The CDR3 loop spans 15 amino acids. Germline V gives CDR1 SGHVS, CDR2 FNYEAQ. The CDR3 coding sequence is TGTGCCAGCAGCCAAGACAGGGCTGGGGCCAACGTCCTGACTTTC. Its translation is CASSQDRAGANVLTF.

This chain connects TRBV4-3 to TRBJ2-2; D call uncertain. Germline V lookup: CDR1 LGHNA, CDR2 YSLEER. The V and J ends lost 0 bases and 6 bases respectively, with 8 bases between them. CDR3 size: 14 residues. CDR3 amino acids: CASSQDWQAGELFF. The DNA for the CDR3 is TGCGCCAGCAGCCAAGATTGGCAGGCCGGGGAGCTGTTTTTT.

This clone was detected only a few times. J is TRBJ2-7 and V is TRBV30; D possibly corresponds to TRBD2 (7 bases). Germline V gene lookup returns CDR1 GTSNPN and CDR2 SVGIG (reference sequence). V dropped 4 bases and J dropped 0 bases, with 22 bases sitting between them. The CDR3 covers 17 residues. CDR3 loop: CAWIKGGTRNPSYEQYF. The CDR3 bases are TGTGCCTGGATCAAGGGAGGGACAAGGAATCCCTCCTACGAGCAGTACTTC.

V and J are TRBV4-3 and TRBJ1-5, with D unresolved. V was cut by 2 bases and J by 2 bases, with 4 bases left in between. CDR1 LGHNA and CDR2 YSLEER come from the germline V gene. The CDR3 runs to 13 residues. The CDR3 bases are TGCGCCAGCAGCCAATTAGGCAATCAGCCCCAGCATTTT. Amino acids: CASSQLGNQPQHF.

The rearrangement links TRBV27 to TRBJ2-3, with 10 positions matching TRBD2. This CDR3 region has 15 residues. Trimming at V came to 5 bases and at J to 2 bases, leaving 4 bases not matched to a gene. Germline CDR1 MNHEY, CDR2 SMNVEV (reference sequence). CDR3 nucleotides: TGTGCCAGCAGTCCTAGCGGGGGCCCCACAGATACGCAGTATTTT. This gives the protein CASSPSGGPTDTQYF.

The V and J genes are TRBV6-5 and TRBJ1-2, with a possible D match to TRBD1 (6 bases). There are 13 residues in the CDR3. Trimming took off 6 bases at V and 3 bases at J, with 11 bases between the two ends. Germline loops: CDR1 MNHEY, CDR2 SVGAGI. The CDR3: CASSHRDYYGYTF. CDR3 nucleotide sequence: TGTGCCAGCAGCCACAGGGATTACTATGGCTACACCTTC.